This TCR beta chain was captured by sequencing in a study of blood T cell repertoires in COVID-19. The CDR3 spans 15 residues. The germline gives CDR1 MGHDK, CDR2 SYGVNS. The V gene lost 2 bases and the J gene lost 8 bases, with 15 bases spanning the gap. Method: immunoSEQ multiplex PCR; TCRdb's copy keeps in-frame clones and lacks some. The sample has 200,000 or so clones, around 81% seen once. The TCR originated in a woman of 80 years or more with COVID-19, enrolled during active disease. Sequenced sample: peripheral blood. This chain connects TRBV25-1 to TRBJ1-4; D is ambiguous. The CDR3 loop is CASSEIATLEEKLFF. The CDR3 DNA follows: TGTGCCAGCAGTGAAATTGCCACCCTAGAGGAAAAACTGTTTTTT.